This T cell receptor (beta chain) was sequenced for a study of T cells in Graves' hyperthyroidism and ophthalmopathy. Overall study results and limits: In simple terms, a model built on 13 V-J features told ophthalmopathy apart from stable hyperthyroidism. Researchers found most expanded thyroid clonotypes above 0.001 in blood as well. Ophthalmopathy was model-predicted a median around seven months pre-onset.

V lost 6 bases and J lost 7; bases outside the gene matches: 7. Germline V gives CDR1 MNHNS, CDR2 SASEGT. The CDR3 runs to 14 residues. This clonotype was found a few times. The target antigen is unknown. Researchers took RNA transcripts and amplified the TCR beta CDR3 regions from them. An initial round of RT-PCR targeting the TCR CDR3 relied on the HTBI primer set. One entry per CDR3 protein results from TCRdb running MiXCR on the multiplex PCR reads. The sample lists about 460,000 distinct CDR3 sequences, about 20% occurring once. An approximately 10 ml volume of fresh peripheral blood provided the PBMCs.

The source of this sequence is a woman in her 70s with Graves' ophthalmopathy. Material: blood. The V and J genes are TRBV6-1 and TRBJ1-5; 9 nucleotides line up with TRBD1. In DNA form, the CDR3 reads TGTGCCAGCAGCCAGGGACAGGGCTGGCAGCCCCAGCATTTT. Translating gives CASSQGQGWQPQHF.